Shown below are 9 T cell receptor beta chains from a single sample sequenced in a study of Graves' ophthalmopathy and Graves' hyperthyroidism. Amplified material comprised TCR beta CDR3 regions derived from RNA transcripts. Amplification began with first-round RT-PCR using HTBI primers, then second-round multiplex PCR was performed. One entry per CDR3 protein, called by TCRdb with MiXCR from the multiplex PCR reads. The sample consists of under 800,000 distinct CDR3 sequences, 22% of them appearing once. Input material: peripheral blood. The receptors here all came from a woman between 18 and 29 years old with stable Graves' hyperthyroidism. Some clones in this sample may be carry-over from other donors' samples.

The chain joins TRBV28 to TRBJ2-2, with TRBD1 as a possible D gene (6 bases). CDR1 is MDHEN and CDR2 is SYDVKM in the germline V gene. This CDR3 is built from 12 residues. V dropped 10 bases and J dropped 5 bases, with 11 bases sitting between them. This CDR3 reads CAIQGNTGELFF. The CDR3 bases are TGTGCCATACAGGGCAATACCGGGGAGCTGTTTTTT.

This clonotype was found many times. The genes are TRBV6-1 and TRBJ1-2; D uncertain. V was pared by 2 bases and J by 1 base, with 8 bases between. This CDR3 comprises 14 residues. Germline loops: CDR1 MNHNS, CDR2 SASEGT. CDR3 region: CASSETWDNYGYTF. CDR3 DNA: TGTGCCAGCAGTGAAACGTGGGATAACTATGGCTACACCTTC.

The rearrangement links TRBV19 to TRBJ1-6; the D gene is possibly TRBD1 (5 bases). V lost 3 bases, J lost 9 bases, and 12 bases lay in between. The CDR3 consists of 14 residues. Looked up from germline, CDR1 is LNHDA and CDR2 is SQIVND (reference sequence). CDR3 amino acids: CASSISLDISPLHF. The CDR3 DNA reads as TGTGCCAGTAGTATCTCCCTGGACATTTCACCCCTCCACTTT.

Ten or more counts support this clonotype. This chain connects TRBV6-1 to TRBJ1-2; TRBD1 might be the D (5 bases). The CDR3 consists of 15 residues. V shed 6 bases and J shed 5 bases, with 19 bases lying between them. The germline gives CDR1 MNHNS, CDR2 SASEGT. The CDR3 DNA reads TGTGCCAGCAGATTCAACGCACAATGGGGGTATGGCTACACCTTC. It specifies CASRFNAQWGYGYTF.

Many counts were recorded for this clonotype. The V and J genes are TRBV11-2 and TRBJ1-2; D is unclear. Per the germline V gene, CDR1 is SGHAT and CDR2 is FQNNGV. Trimming pared 6 bases from V and 4 bases from J, leaving 9 bases between. The length of the CDR3 is 12 residues. The CDR3 loop reads CASSQNPYGYTF. The CDR3 bases are TGTGCCAGCAGTCAGAACCCCTATGGCTACACCTTC.

This chain uses TRBV6-2 or TRBV6-3 with TRBJ2-5, with 7 nucleotides matching TRBD1. The CDR3 is made up of 17 amino acids. The germline CDR1 and CDR2 sequences are MNHEY and SVGEGT. Losses at the gene ends were 2 bases for V and 2 bases for J; bases not matched to a gene: 11. CDR3 protein: CASSYGDREEGQETQYF. CDR3 bases: TGTGCCAGCAGTTACGGTGACAGGGAAGAGGGACAAGAGACCCAGTACTTC.

At least ten counts were recorded for this clonotype. This chain links TRBV6-5 with TRBJ1-2, with TRBD1 as a possible D gene (5 bases). The V end was cut by 2 bases, the J end by 4 bases, with 14 bases between. The CDR3 loop spans 15 amino acids. The germline gives CDR1 MNHEY, CDR2 SVGAGI. The CDR3: CASSYTDSPGYGYTF. The CDR3 nucleotides read TGTGCCAGCAGTTACACTGACAGTCCGGGCTATGGCTACACCTTC.

This clonotype has at least ten counts. It may be a read error: a sequence one base away is much more abundant. The CDR3 DNA is TGTGCCAGCAGTTTCCACGGGACAGGGCCTCTAGCCAAAAACATTAAGTACTTC. Protein: CASSFHGTGPLAKNIKYF. V and J are TRBV28 and TRBJ2-4; 9 nucleotides line up with TRBD1. This CDR3 is 18 amino acids long. Germline values: CDR1 MDHEN, CDR2 SYDVKM.

The V call is TRBV20-1, the J call TRBJ2-5; no clear D gene. The CDR3 is 13 amino acids. Germline V gene lookup returns CDR1 DFQATT and CDR2 SNEGSKA (reference sequence). With 0 bases removed from V and 1 base from J, the gap between germline ends came to 6 bases. For the CDR3, the DNA is TGCAGTGCTAGAGACAGCCCCCAAGAGACCCAGTACTTC. Translation gives CSARDSPQETQYF.